This T cell receptor (beta chain) was identified in a study of T-cell reconstitution after alpha-beta-depleted transplantation in children. This sample's TCRbeta library carried unique molecular identifier barcodes. TCRdb re-called the PCR reads with MiXCR, one entry per CDR3 protein. The sample records some 250,000 distinct CDR3 sequences, 12% being singletons. J was trimmed by 4 bases and V by 1 base; bases with no gene match: 7. CDR3 length: 16 amino acids. Germline CDR1 and CDR2: LNHDA and SQIVND (reference sequence). Ten or more counts support this clonotype. The chain joins TRBV19 to TRBJ1-1, with 9 positions matching TRBD1. This TCR came from a human donor who donated a stem cell graft to a child with acute lymphoblastic leukemia. Sequences were derived from PBMCs from the stem cell graft donor, sampled from the stem cell graft. CDR3 region: CASSIAETGGLTEAFF. As DNA, the CDR3 is TGTGCCAGTAGTATAGCGGAGACAGGGGGTCTCACTGAAGCTTTCTTT.